This entry lists 17 T cell receptor beta chains sequenced from one sample in a study of tumor-infiltrating lymphocytes in primary liver carcinoma (dated by TCRdb to 2016 to 2017). The instrument was an Illumina HiSeq 2500. A constant-region primer and ProtoScript II reverse transcriptase were used to reverse-transcribe TCRbeta-specific cDNA from around 540 ng total RNA. Construction of the TCRbeta libraries relied on three nested rounds of multiplex PCR, following a slightly modified ARM-PCR procedure. Each of the first two PCR rounds ran for about 10 cycles using multiplex TRBV1-TRBV30 forward primers together with a Cbeta reverse primer. TCRdb reran the public reads through fastp at Q25 and MiXCR, keeping productive beta chains. Each record represents a unique CDR3 protein, reported with the most common genes and DNA among its rows. Here the sample has 310,000 or so distinct CDR3 sequences; 50% to 60% occur a single time. The ten most abundant clones make up about a sixth of the sample.

Blood RNA was extracted from unsorted whole blood using TRIzol reagent, and germline DNA was obtained with the DNeasy Blood & Tissue kit. Sequenced: peripheral blood. The receptors were gathered from a woman aged 25 to 45 with primary liver carcinoma and hepatitis B virus infection.

This clonotype was seen only a few times. This chain joins TRBV10-2 and TRBJ2-2, with 8 bases matching TRBD2. The CDR3 length is 13 residues. Germline V gene lookup returns CDR1 WSHSY and CDR2 SAAADI. The ends lost 7 bases at V and 7 bases at J; junction bases unmatched: 5. CDR3 in amino acids: CASKPTSVGELFF. The CDR3 DNA sequence: TGCGCCAGCAAGCCGACTAGCGTCGGGGAGCTGTTTTTT.

The chain uses TRBV24-1 and TRBJ2-2; D gene uncertain. There are 12 residues in the CDR3. V lost 10 bases and J 0 bases, leaving 5 bases between the germline ends. Germline CDR1 reads KGHDR; CDR2 reads SFDVKD. The CDR3 sequence is CATRTNTGELFF. The CDR3 region has the DNA TGTGCCACTAGGACGAACACCGGGGAGCTGTTTTTT.

The chain is built from TRBV13 and TRBJ2-3; D is ambiguous. This CDR3 is built from 14 residues. V dropped 1 base and J dropped 2 bases, with 7 bases sitting between them. Germline V gene data show CDR1 as PRHDT and CDR2 as FYEKMQ (reference sequence). DNA of the CDR3: TGTGCCAGCAGCTTAGAGCGCTCCACAGATACGCAGTATTTT. This encodes CASSLERSTDTQYF.

The chain combines TRBV6-2 or TRBV6-3 with TRBJ2-7; D ambiguous. The CDR3 extends over 11 amino acids. The germline V gene encodes CDR1 MNHEY and CDR2 SVGEGT. Trimming shortened V by 5 bases and J by 5 bases, and 7 bases separated the two germline ends. This chain's CDR3 is CASSRVNEQYF. The CDR3 DNA is TGTGCCAGCAGTCGAGTTAACGAGCAGTACTTC.

Comments on this clonotype: This clone may be a read error of a much larger clone one base away. The chain links TRBV29-1 to TRBJ2-7; 8 bases fit TRBD2. CDR1 and CDR2 from the germline V gene are SQVTM and ANQGSEA. The CDR3 has 14 amino acids. The ends lost 6 bases at V and 3 bases at J; junction bases unmatched: 10. CDR3: CSVSSGSRYYEQYF. In nucleotides, the CDR3 is TGCAGCGTGAGCAGCGGGAGCCGTTACTACGAGCAGTACTTC.

A word on this clonotype: This sequence may be a read error, since a much larger clone differs from it by one base. The chain has TRBV11-2 and TRBJ1-3, with D unresolved. The CDR3 is 13 amino acids. CDR1 SGHAT and CDR2 FQNNGV come from the germline V gene. CDR3 bases: TGTACCAGCAGCAGTTCCCCTGGAAACACCATATATTTT. It codes for CTSSSSPGNTIYF.

On this clonotype: This clone may be a read error of a much larger clone one base away. The chain is built from TRBV29-1 and TRBJ2-7; 8 bases line up with TRBD1. Germline V gene lookup returns CDR1 SQVTM and CDR2 ANQGSEA. The CDR3 length is 13 residues. V was pared by 5 bases and J by 4 bases, with 7 bases of the junction left unmatched. DNA for the CDR3: TGCAGCGTTCAATGTGACAGGGGATACGAGCAGTACTTC. Protein product: CSVQCDRGYEQYF.

This clonotype was seen a handful of times. This chain uses TRBV6-6 with TRBJ2-1; 7 bases map to TRBD2. Looked up from germline, CDR1 is MNHNY and CDR2 is SVGAGI (reference sequence). V gave up 7 bases and J gave up 8 bases; unmatched junction bases: 17. The CDR3 runs to 16 residues. The CDR3 loop is CASTNSGGRAVDEQFF. CDR3 bases: TGTGCCAGCACCAACTCTGGTGGGAGGGCCGTCGATGAGCAGTTCTTC.

This sequence joins TRBV6-4 and TRBJ1-1; D remains ambiguous. The CDR3 runs to 13 residues. With 5 bases removed from V and 1 base from J, the gap between germline ends came to 8 bases. CDR1 is MRHNA and CDR2 is SNTAGT in the germline V gene. CDR3: CASSYHENTEAFF. The CDR3 region has the DNA TGTGCCAGCAGTTATCACGAGAACACTGAAGCTTTCTTT.

This chain joins TRBV6-2 or TRBV6-3 and TRBJ2-7; 8 bases agree with TRBD2. Germline CDR1 reads MNHEY; CDR2 reads SVGEGT. With V trimmed by 5 bases and J by 3 bases, 6 bases remained unmatched. The CDR3 runs to 14 residues. The CDR3 spells CASSPGGEIYEQYF. CDR3 DNA sequence: TGTGCCAGCAGTCCCGGGGGGGAAATCTACGAGCAGTACTTC.

Details on this clonotype: Relative to the germline gene, one junction end is altered; a read error may explain this. The V gene is TRBV20-1, the J gene TRBJ2-2; 10 bases are shared with TRBD2. Germline values: CDR1 DFQATT, CDR2 SNEGSKA (reference sequence). This CDR3 has 15 residues. The CDR3 nucleotides are TGCAGTGCAAGAGATAGCGGGAGGATCGCCGGGGAGCTGTTTTTT. It translates to CSARDSGRIAGELFF.

The rearrangement uses TRBV6-2 or TRBV6-3 and TRBJ2-7; D is possibly TRBD1 (6 bases). Germline CDR1 MNHEY, CDR2 SVGEGT. V gave up 2 bases and J gave up 4 bases, with 12 bases separating them. This CDR3 is 14 amino acids long. CDR3 in amino acids: CASSYPMRGYEQYF. CDR3 DNA sequence: TGTGCCAGCAGTTACCCGATGAGGGGGTACGAGCAGTACTTC.

The chain carries TRBV28 and TRBJ1-6; D gene ambiguous. The CDR3 contains 12 residues. V was clipped by 6 bases and J by 12 bases, with 12 bases between them. CDR1 and CDR2 (germline): MDHEN, SYDVKM. The CDR3 reads CASRPGPRPLHF. The CDR3 DNA reads as TGTGCCAGCAGACCGGGCCCAAGACCCCTCCACTTT.

Remarks on this clonotype: A read error may explain this, as a much larger clone is one base away. CDR3 sequence: CTSSLEGADRETQYF. The DNA of the CDR3 is TGTACCAGCAGCTTAGAAGGGGCCGATAGGGAGACCCAGTACTTC. This sequence joins TRBV7-8 and TRBJ2-5, with a weak D call TRBD1 (5 bases). The CDR3 covers 15 residues. Germline-derived CDR1 and CDR2 are SGHVS and FQNEAQ.

The genes are TRBV6-2 or TRBV6-3 and TRBJ2-2, with 7 bases matching TRBD2. Germline values: CDR1 MNHEY, CDR2 SVGEGT. The CDR3 has 17 amino acids. V lost 6 bases to trimming and J lost 5 bases; unmatched junction nucleotides: 15. This chain's CDR3 is CASRPVGGSHWTGELFF. The CDR3 DNA sequence: TGTGCCAGCAGACCAGTCGGCGGGAGTCATTGGACCGGGGAGCTGTTTTTT.

In regard to this clonotype: An end of the junction does not agree with germline; a read error may underlie this. The chain combines TRBV6-5 with TRBJ2-1; 10 bases are a match to TRBD2. CDR3 length equals 15 residues. Germline V CDR1 and CDR2: MNHEY, SVGAGI. The CDR3 DNA sequence: TGTGTCAGCAGGTTGGGACTAGCGTCAATAGGGGAGCAGTTCTTC. It yields the protein CVSRLGLASIGEQFF.

Comment on this clonotype: A much more abundant neighbour one base away suggests this may be a read error. This rearrangement joins TRBV12-3 or TRBV12-4 to TRBJ2-7; D may be TRBD1 (6 bases). There are 14 residues in the CDR3. With 6 bases removed from V and 7 bases from J, the gap between germline ends came to 19 bases. The CDR3 bases are TGTGCCAGCAGCAGACTGGCAGGGGTCGAGGAGCAGTACTTC. Its translation is CASSRLAGVEEQYF.